These 19 T cell receptor beta chains were sequenced from one sample in a study of beta chain features in type 1 diabetes. The entirety of the isolated RNA underwent reverse transcription, so expressed TCRB transcripts were sequenced. Generated by immunoSEQ multiplex PCR, the TCRdb table keeps only in-frame clones and is missing some. Here the sample spans 900,000 or so clones, roughly a sixth being singletons. Sequencing was done on a sample of naive CD4+ T cells from blood. These receptors all stem from a woman under 30 in good health.

The V call is TRBV7-9, the J call TRBJ2-3; tentatively, D is TRBD1 or TRBD2 (6 bases each). Germline V gene lookup returns CDR1 SEHNR and CDR2 FQNEAQ (reference sequence). The V gene lost 2 bases and the J gene lost 4 bases, with 16 bases spanning the gap. The CDR3 is made up of 16 amino acids. Here the CDR3 reads CASSLIGGSVADTQYF. The CDR3 coding sequence is TGTGCCAGCAGCTTAATCGGGGGCTCTGTTGCAGATACGCAGTATTTT.

The CDR3 protein is CASSQDSYYEQYF. CDR3 DNA sequence: TGTGCCAGCAGCCAAGACTCTTATTACGAGCAGTACTTC. J is TRBJ2-7 and V is TRBV9; no definite D call. This CDR3 region has 13 residues. V lost 4 bases to trimming and J lost 4 bases, with 12 bases between them. Germline assignment: CDR1 SGDLS and CDR2 YYNGEE.

This clone came up a few times. The chain links TRBV9 to TRBJ2-1; D is unclear. The CDR3 is 13 residues long. Germline CDR1 SGDLS, CDR2 YYNGEE. V was clipped by 3 bases and J by 10 bases, with 14 bases between them. Here the CDR3 reads CASSASEGREQFF. In nucleotides, the CDR3 is TGTGCCAGCAGCGCCTCGGAAGGGCGGGAGCAGTTCTTC. Variable domain in full (rest from reference TRBV9 and TRBJ2-1): DSGVTQTPKHLITATGQRVTLRCSPRSGDLSVYWYQQSLDQGLQFLIQYYNGEERAKGNILERFSAQQFPDLHSELNLSSLELGDSALYFCASSASEGREQFFGPGTRLTVL.

This clone was observed a handful of times. The chain carries TRBV6-1 and TRBJ2-7; D is unclear. CDR3 length equals 13 residues. Germline V gives CDR1 MNHNS, CDR2 SASEGT. Trimming removed 1 base at V and 7 bases at J, with 11 bases between. The DNA of the CDR3 is TGTGCCAGCAGTGAAGTCGGCGGCCGGGAGCAGTACTTC. Amino acid sequence: CASSEVGGREQYF.

The chain recombines TRBV18 with TRBJ2-1, with D unresolved. The CDR3 has 15 residues. Germline CDR1 reads KGHSH; CDR2 reads LQKENI. Trimming removed 4 bases at V and 1 base at J, with 11 bases between. CDR3 region: CASSLQGVSYNEQFF. In nucleotides, the CDR3 is TGTGCCAGCTCACTACAAGGAGTATCCTACAATGAGCAGTTCTTC.

This clone was picked up a small number of times. The rearrangement links TRBV5-1 to TRBJ2-1, with a weak D call TRBD1 (6 bases). Germline-derived CDR1 and CDR2 are SGHRS and YFSETQ. The CDR3 has 15 residues. With 4 bases removed from V and 4 bases from J, the gap between germline ends came to 15 bases. DNA of the CDR3: TGCGCCAGCAGCCTAGGGACAATTGCTTACAATGAGCAGTTCTTC. Translation gives CASSLGTIAYNEQFF. Together with reference TRBV5-1 and TRBJ2-1, the CDR3 gives the full variable domain: KAGVTQTPRYLIKTRGQQVTLSCSPISGHRSVSWYQQTPGQGLQFLFEYFSETQRNKGNFPGRFSGRQFSNSRSEMNVSTLELGDSALYLCASSLGTIAYNEQFFGPGTRLTVL.

At least ten counts were recorded for this clone. V usage is TRBV10-3 and J usage is TRBJ2-1, with D perhaps TRBD1 or TRBD2 (5 bases each). The CDR3 length is 13 residues. Germline V lookup: CDR1 ENHRY, CDR2 SYGVKD. V was clipped by 1 base and J by 13 bases, with 14 bases between them. For the CDR3, the DNA is TGTGCCATCAGTGAGTTGAAAGGGACCGATCAGTTCTTC. Its protein product is CAISELKGTDQFF.

This rearrangement joins TRBV11-3 to TRBJ1-2; D remains ambiguous. Germline CDR1 SGHNT, CDR2 YENEEA. The CDR3 is made up of 13 amino acids. Trimming took 1 base from V and 2 from J, leaving 5 bases between them. The CDR3 loop reads CASSLGRNYGYTF. The CDR3 bases are TGTGCCAGCAGCTTAGGACGGAACTATGGCTACACCTTC.

The chain carries TRBV4-3 and TRBJ2-7; D may match TRBD1 or TRBD2 (5 bases each). There are 15 residues in the CDR3. CDR1 and CDR2 from the germline V gene are LGHNA and YSLEER. Trimming took 4 bases from V and 4 from J, leaving 17 bases between them. CDR3 in DNA: TGCGCCAGCAGCCGCGGGTTTCTGGGGCTATACGAGCAGTACTTC. This codes for CASSRGFLGLYEQYF.

The genes are TRBV5-1 and TRBJ1-1; D not certain. The CDR3 totals 13 residues. Trimming shortened V by 3 bases and J by 6 bases, and 12 bases separated the two germline ends. In germline, CDR1 is SGHRS, CDR2 YFSETQ. The CDR3 nucleotides read TGCGCCAGCAGCTCCCGGCCGGGCCCTGAAGCTTTCTTT. It encodes CASSSRPGPEAFF.

The chain links TRBV19 to TRBJ2-1; D is perhaps TRBD1 or TRBD2 (6 bases each). This CDR3 has 17 amino acids. The germline gives CDR1 LNHDA, CDR2 SQIVND (reference sequence). Trimming pared 1 base from V and 2 bases from J, leaving 15 bases between. CDR3: CASSIAPGDSAYNEQFF. DNA for the CDR3: TGTGCCAGTAGTATAGCCCCAGGGGACTCTGCCTACAATGAGCAGTTCTTC.

The chain recombines TRBV4-3 with TRBJ1-2; D remains unclear. Trimming took off 0 bases at V and 7 bases at J, with 6 bases between the two ends. Germline V gene sequence: CDR1 LGHNA, CDR2 YSLEER. CDR3 length: 12 residues. Here the CDR3 reads CASSQDSRGYTF. CDR3 nucleotide sequence: TGCGCCAGCAGCCAAGATTCGCGTGGCTACACCTTC.

This clone was seen only a few times. J is TRBJ2-1 and V is TRBV18, with TRBD2 identical over 12 bases. The CDR3 runs to 16 residues. Germline CDR1 and CDR2: KGHSH and LQKENI. With V trimmed by 5 bases and J by 3 bases, 5 bases remained unmatched. This CDR3 reads CASSYLLAGGYNEQFF. CDR3 DNA: TGTGCCAGCTCATATTTACTAGCGGGAGGCTACAATGAGCAGTTCTTC.

This clone was seen more than once but under ten times. V gene TRBV5-1 combines with J gene TRBJ2-5, with TRBD2 identical over 9 bases. CDR1 and CDR2 (germline): SGHRS, YFSETQ. The CDR3 runs to 15 residues. The ends lost 1 base at V and 4 bases at J; junction bases unmatched: 5. The chain's CDR3 is CASSLKAGGRETQYF. The CDR3 DNA reads TGCGCCAGCAGCTTGAAAGCGGGAGGCAGAGAGACCCAGTACTTC. Drawing the rest from reference TRBV5-1 and TRBJ2-5, the complete variable domain is KAGVTQTPRYLIKTRGQQVTLSCSPISGHRSVSWYQQTPGQGLQFLFEYFSETQRNKGNFPGRFSGRQFSNSRSEMNVSTLELGDSALYLCASSLKAGGRETQYFGPGTRLLVL.

This clone was counted only a few times. This chain connects TRBV11-2 to TRBJ2-5; 7 bases map to TRBD1. The CDR3 has 15 residues. Trimming removed 5 bases from V and 3 bases from J; junction bases left unmatched: 9. Germline CDR1 reads SGHAT; CDR2 reads FQNNGV. In nucleotides, the CDR3 is TGTGCCAGCAGCCCGTCGACAGGGAGTGAAGAGACCCAGTACTTC. This encodes CASSPSTGSEETQYF.

This clone was counted a few times. This sequence joins TRBV25-1 and TRBJ1-3; D not certain. V was cut by 6 bases and J by 0 bases, with 3 bases left in between. Germline V CDR1 and CDR2: MGHDK, SYGVNS. This CDR3 region has 12 residues. CDR3 sequence reads: CASRDSGNTIYF. In nucleotides, the CDR3 is TGTGCCAGCAGAGACTCTGGAAACACCATATATTTT.

DNA for the CDR3: TGCGCCAGCAGTCAATCCCCCTTTGACAGTTTTCGTCAGCCCCAGCATTTT. Translated, it gives CASSQSPFDSFRQPQHF. The chain is built from TRBV23-1 and TRBJ1-5; D is possibly TRBD1 (5 bases). Being an ORF, TRBV23-1 has a function that is uncertain. Between the trimmed V and J ends, which lost 0 bases and 6 bases, there was a span of 18 bases. CDR3 size: 17 residues.

In its sample, this clone was seen a few times. The chain links TRBV7-8 to TRBJ1-1, with D tentatively TRBD1 (5 bases). Germline values: CDR1 SGHVS, CDR2 FQNEAQ. The CDR3 contains 16 residues. Trimming took 2 bases from V and 6 from J, leaving 19 bases between them. In nucleotides, the CDR3 is TGTGCCAGCAGCTTACCGCACCCGGGGGGGGTCTCTGAAGCTTTCTTT. It encodes CASSLPHPGGVSEAFF.

The rearrangement joins TRBV2 to TRBJ2-5; TRBD1 matches 8 bases. The J call is in doubt because the DNA end fits TRBJ2-7 better. The length of the CDR3 is 14 residues. Germline V gene lookup returns CDR1 SNHLY and CDR2 FYNNEI. The CDR3 sequence is CASSPGQELYEQYF. The CDR3 DNA sequence: TGTGCCAGCAGTCCGGGACAGGAACTTTACGAGCAGTACTTC.